This T cell receptor (beta chain) was documented in a study of graft-versus-host responses after intestinal transplantation (dated by TCRdb to 2020 to 2023). For the wider study: The transplants that recipients got were multivisceral, liver-intestinal, or isolated intestinal. Every recipient was given anti-thymocyte globulin induction, followed by approximately 3 years of maintenance tacrolimus and steroids. Bulk TCR-beta CDR3 sequencing was used to track graft-versus-host and host-versus-graft alloreactive T cell clones in the graft, circulation and bone marrow after intestinal transplantation. Alloreactive clones were identified by sequencing pre-transplant mixed lymphocyte reaction products and comparing them with unstimulated pre-transplant donor and recipient T cells. Of the roughly 25 intestinal transplant recipients enrolled in the cohort, one of whom was a retransplant, a few patients without pretransplant specimens were excluded. Donor T cell macrochimerism was defined as a peak of at least 4% donor T cells among recipient peripheral blood mononuclear cells. Rather than going through the commercial service, samples from a few later patients were sequenced in-house on an Illumina MiSeq and processed with MiXCR.

In the first month after transplant, blood samples were collected up to 4 times, and after that at least monthly when available. A note on this clone: Its cognate antigen has yet to be identified. No clone much larger than this one lies a single base away; base qualities are absent.

What the authors observed across the whole study: GvH clones turned up in recipient bone marrow, with some appearing earlier in ileal mucosa or blood, a pattern consistent with an intestinal mucosal origin. Early after transplant, peak levels of circulating GvH clones were found to be associated with declines in HvG clones. Conclusions were limited by the relatively low number and heterogeneity of intestinal transplant patients. In the allografts of patients with donor T cell macrochimerism, GvH to HvG T cell clonal ratios were high.

For CDR1 and CDR2, the germline V gene lists SGHRS and YFSETQ. V and J are truncated by 0 bases and 6 bases respectively, leaving an intervening sequence of 4 bases. The CDR3 measures 12 amino acids from cysteine to phenylalanine. The retained sequence is limited to the CDR3, 36 bases, with the frame set at the first base. Receptors were amplified or captured by the immunoSEQ multiplex PCR assay. For most patients, high-throughput TCR-beta CDR3 sequencing of genomic DNA was performed by Adaptive Biotechnologies. As for the original processing: Adaptive's ImmunoSEQ software was the source of the TCR sequencing data for about 18 patients, while a few other patients were processed with MiXCR and VDJtools. CDR3 nucleotide sequences shared between donor and recipient were removed because their origin could not be assigned. To be classed as alloreactive, a clone needed at least 2-fold expansion over unstimulated cells and a minimum CFSE-low frequency of 0.002% (template counts) or 0.001% (read counts). A clone was considered mappable if detected in the sequenced pre-transplant spleen, lymph node, or MLR CFSE-low populations of the donor or recipient. Cumulative frequency of alloreactive clones was calculated as a percentage of all sequences weighted by copy number. TCRdb stores this immuneACCESS table with in-frame sequences only. Part of the clones is absent; in the studies checked, under half of the shortfall reflects unresolved V genes, and no reason is known for the rest. Clonal size and the V and J genes are those of that table, whereas D and trimming came from the DNA. This sample comprises 15,000 to 20,000 clones, about 90% of them detected only once. The ten largest clones add up to around 6% of the sample.

The source of this sequence is a human patient who received an intestinal transplant, so some T cells may come from the graft donor. Rearrangement joined TRBV5-1 to TRBJ2-1; confidence is insufficient to name the D gene. Sequencing was performed on PBMCs, taken approximately 16 weeks after intestinal transplant. The DNA reads as follows: TGCGCCAGCAGCTTGGGACTCAATGAGCAGTTCTTC. It specifies CASSLGLNEQFF.